Listed below are T cell receptor beta chains from one sample, sequenced in a study of T-cell reconstitution after alpha-beta-depleted transplantation in children. Each CDR3 protein is one row after TCRdb ran MiXCR on the PCR reads. Of approximately 250,000 distinct CDR3 sequences in the sample, approximately 9.7% are singletons; the top ten hold 5% to 5.5%. The sequences come from PBMCs from the stem cell graft donor, collected from the stem cell graft. These receptors originate from a human donor who donated a stem cell graft to a child with SCID. CDR3s include the opening cysteine and the closing phenylalanine or tryptophan. The D gene is left open where the match is weak. Clone sizes are given selectively: once, few, many, or a class where the clone is expanded.

v_gene: TRBV9
j_gene: TRBJ2-2
abundance: many
d_gene: NA
CDR3aa: CASSVRGTTGELFF
CDR3nt: TGTGCCAGCAGCGTAAGGGGGACTACCGGGGAGCTGTTTTTT

v_gene: TRBV18
j_gene: TRBJ2-7
abundance: many
d_gene: TRBD1
CDR3aa: CASGPRQGYEQYF
CDR3nt: TGTGCCAGTGGGCCCCGACAGGGGTACGAGCAGTACTTC

v_gene: TRBV15
j_gene: TRBJ1-3
abundance: many
d_gene: TRBD1
CDR3aa: CATRQGAGNTIYF
CDR3nt: TGTGCCACCAGACAGGGGGCTGGAAACACCATATATTTT

v_gene: TRBV5-1
j_gene: TRBJ2-2
abundance: many
d_gene: TRBD2
CDR3aa: CASSFQRGDIGELFF
CDR3nt: TGCGCCAGCAGCTTTCAGCGGGGGGATATCGGGGAGCTGTTTTTT

v_gene: TRBV14
j_gene: TRBJ2-1
abundance: NA
d_gene: TRBD2
CDR3aa: CASSQELSGVYNEQFF
CDR3nt: TGTGCCAGCAGCCAAGAACTCAGCGGGGTTTACAATGAGCAGTTCTTC

v_gene: TRBV4-2
j_gene: TRBJ2-3
abundance: many
d_gene: TRBD1
CDR3aa: CASSPGTVSTDTQYF
CDR3nt: TGTGCCAGCAGCCCGGGGACAGTGAGCACAGATACGCAGTATTTT

v_gene: TRBV12-3/TRBV12-4
j_gene: TRBJ1-1
abundance: many
d_gene: NA
CDR3aa: CASSFPGVSEAFF
CDR3nt: TGTGCCAGCAGTTTCCCAGGGGTGTCTGAAGCTTTCTTT

v_gene: TRBV3-1
j_gene: TRBJ1-2
abundance: many
d_gene: NA
CDR3aa: CASSPLDGTNYGYTF
CDR3nt: TGTGCCAGCAGCCCCTTGGACGGGACTAACTATGGCTACACCTTC

v_gene: TRBV20-1
j_gene: TRBJ1-1
abundance: NA
d_gene: NA
CDR3aa: CSARDPKSRGPNTEAFF
CDR3nt: TGCAGTGCTAGAGATCCGAAGAGCAGGGGCCCAAACACTGAAGCTTTCTTT

v_gene: TRBV9
j_gene: TRBJ2-5
abundance: many
d_gene: TRBD1
CDR3aa: CASSDRGETQYF
CDR3nt: TGTGCCAGCAGCGACAGGGGAGAGACCCAGTACTTC

v_gene: TRBV21-1
j_gene: TRBJ2-2
abundance: many
d_gene: NA
CDR3aa: CASSKAPNPEGTGELFF
CDR3nt: TGTGCCAGCAGCAAAGCTCCTAACCCTGAGGGCACCGGGGAGCTGTTTTTT

v_gene: TRBV29-1
j_gene: TRBJ1-3
abundance: many
d_gene: NA
CDR3aa: CSVERQTSGNTIYF
CDR3nt: TGCAGCGTTGAACGACAGACCTCTGGAAACACCATATATTTT

v_gene: TRBV18
j_gene: TRBJ1-6
abundance: few
d_gene: NA
CDR3aa: CASSELQYNSPLHF
CDR3nt: TGTGCCAGCTCGGAATTGCAGTATAATTCACCCCTCCACTTT

v_gene: TRBV25-1
j_gene: TRBJ1-6
abundance: many
d_gene: NA
CDR3aa: CASSRRTPRENSPLHF
CDR3nt: TGTGCCAGCAGTCGTCGCACGCCTCGGGAGAATTCACCCCTCCACTTT

v_gene: TRBV12-3/TRBV12-4
j_gene: TRBJ2-7
abundance: many
d_gene: TRBD1
CDR3aa: CASSFGTGGFYEQYF
CDR3nt: TGTGCCAGCAGTTTTGGGACAGGGGGCTTCTACGAGCAGTACTTC

v_gene: TRBV5-1
j_gene: TRBJ2-2
abundance: many
d_gene: NA
CDR3aa: CASSFVEAGGELFF
CDR3nt: TGCGCCAGCAGCTTCGTCGAGGCCGGCGGGGAGCTGTTTTTT

v_gene: TRBV3-1
j_gene: TRBJ1-1
abundance: many
d_gene: NA
CDR3aa: CASSQFPEGAFF
CDR3nt: TGTGCCAGCAGCCAATTCCCGGAGGGAGCTTTCTTT

v_gene: TRBV6-5
j_gene: TRBJ1-1
abundance: many
d_gene: NA
CDR3aa: CASSYSPLRDTEAFF
CDR3nt: TGTGCCAGCAGTTACTCGCCCCTGAGGGACACTGAAGCTTTCTTT

v_gene: TRBV5-1
j_gene: TRBJ2-5
abundance: many
d_gene: NA
CDR3aa: CASSLGQTYQETQYF
CDR3nt: TGCGCCAGCAGCTTGGGGCAGACCTACCAAGAGACCCAGTACTTC

v_gene: TRBV5-6
j_gene: TRBJ2-7
abundance: many
d_gene: TRBD1
CDR3aa: CASSPDRGVYEQYF
CDR3nt: TGTGCCAGCAGCCCGGACAGGGGTGTGTACGAGCAGTACTTC

v_gene: TRBV7-6
j_gene: TRBJ1-6
abundance: few
d_gene: NA
CDR3aa: CASSLVPLAGNNSPLHF
CDR3nt: TGTGCCAGCAGCTTAGTGCCCCTGGCAGGGAATAATTCACCCCTCCACTTT

v_gene: TRBV7-2
j_gene: TRBJ2-3
abundance: many
d_gene: NA
CDR3aa: CASSLAGSRPDTQYF
CDR3nt: TGTGCCAGCAGCTTAGCGGGCAGCCGCCCAGATACGCAGTATTTT

v_gene: TRBV5-1
j_gene: TRBJ1-2
abundance: many
d_gene: TRBD1
CDR3aa: CASSLGQVGYGYTF
CDR3nt: TGCGCCAGCAGCCTCGGACAGGTTGGCTATGGCTACACCTTC

v_gene: TRBV7-6
j_gene: TRBJ2-7
abundance: many
d_gene: TRBD1
CDR3aa: CASSRGQAPYEQYF
CDR3nt: TGTGCCAGCAGCAGAGGACAGGCCCCTTACGAGCAGTACTTC

v_gene: TRBV7-9
j_gene: TRBJ2-5
abundance: many
d_gene: NA
CDR3aa: CASRPIRQEMRQETQYF
CDR3nt: TGTGCCAGCAGGCCGATCCGACAGGAAATGAGGCAAGAGACCCAGTACTTC

v_gene: TRBV19
j_gene: TRBJ1-3
abundance: NA
d_gene: NA
CDR3aa: CASTPRGGRNTIYF
CDR3nt: TGTGCCAGTACCCCAAGGGGAGGAAGAAACACCATATATTTT

v_gene: TRBV7-2
j_gene: TRBJ1-5
abundance: many
d_gene: TRBD1
CDR3aa: CASSLGTGLGNQPQHF
CDR3nt: TGTGCCAGCAGCTTAGGGACAGGGTTAGGCAATCAGCCCCAGCATTTT